This T cell receptor (beta chain) was sequenced during a study of cytomegalovirus exposure and HLA in healthy donors. This clone was recorded once. Its antigen is unidentified. The CDR3 is 11 residues long. Trimming removed 5 bases from V and 8 bases from J, with 12 bases in between. Germline CDR1 is SQVTM and CDR2 is ANQGSEA. Primers for the PCR totalled 60 Vbeta and 13 Jbeta. Profiled with immunoSEQ multiplex PCR; TCRdb holds only in-frame clones, not every one. Here the sample spans approximately 120,000 clones, roughly 63% being singletons. Notes on the study in general: The authors later found most CMV-associated TCR beta chains appeared HLA-restricted.

The material sequenced was PBMCs. The TCR sequence derives from a woman between 70 and 85 years old in good health and CMV-seropositive. The chain has TRBV29-1 and TRBJ1-2; no firm D call. The CDR3 DNA is TGCAGCGTTCTAGGCCCATCAGGCTACACCTTC. It specifies CSVLGPSGYTF.